The source of this TCR beta chain is a study of Ad26.COV2.S vaccination and SARS-CoV-2 variants. At the level of the study: Enrollment placed the donor in the COV1001 Ad26.COV2.S trial arm.

Germline lookup yields CDR1 LNHDA and CDR2 SQIVND (reference sequence). Trimming took 3 bases from V and 7 from J, leaving 10 bases between them. The CDR3 sequence is 13 residues long. Sequencing used immunoSEQ multiplex PCR; TCRdb keeps in-frame clones, though not all of them. Of approximately 350,000 clones listed, approximately 83% are singletons. Treatment indicated: about 20 received Ad26.COV2.S at low or high dose, single or two shots; several received placebo; per-sample allocation not given. It was on day 63 after the first vaccine or placebo injection that samples were taken. Regarding the study as a whole: Non-spike TCR breadth showed similarity between vaccine and placebo recipients.

This clone was counted between two and nine times. What it recognizes is unknown. The sequence came from a person aged 18-60 years who received the Ad26.COV2.S COVID-19 vaccine or a placebo. V gene TRBV19 combines with J gene TRBJ2-1; D is tentatively TRBD1 or TRBD2 (5 bases each). Here the sequenced sample was peripheral blood, taken in a trial of Ad26.COV2.S vaccine versus placebo. CDR3 DNA: TGTGCCAGTAGTATGGGGGAATGGAATGAGCAGTTCTTC. Translated, it gives CASSMGEWNEQFF.